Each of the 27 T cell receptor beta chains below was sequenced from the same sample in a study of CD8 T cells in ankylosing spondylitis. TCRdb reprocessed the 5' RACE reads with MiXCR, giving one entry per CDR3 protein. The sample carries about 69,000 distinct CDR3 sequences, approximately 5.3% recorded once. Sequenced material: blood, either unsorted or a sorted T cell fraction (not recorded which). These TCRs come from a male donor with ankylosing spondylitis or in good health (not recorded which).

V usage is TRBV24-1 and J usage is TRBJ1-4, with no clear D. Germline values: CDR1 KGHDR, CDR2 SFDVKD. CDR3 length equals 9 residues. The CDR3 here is CATNEKLFF. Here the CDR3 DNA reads TGTGCAACTAATGAAAAACTGTTTTTT.

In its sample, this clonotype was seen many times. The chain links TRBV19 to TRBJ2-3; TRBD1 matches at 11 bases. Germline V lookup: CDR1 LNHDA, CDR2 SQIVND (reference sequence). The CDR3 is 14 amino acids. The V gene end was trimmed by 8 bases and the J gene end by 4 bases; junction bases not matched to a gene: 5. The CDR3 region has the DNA TGTGCCAGTTCCCGGGACAGGGGGTCAGATACGCAGTATTTT. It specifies CASSRDRGSDTQYF.

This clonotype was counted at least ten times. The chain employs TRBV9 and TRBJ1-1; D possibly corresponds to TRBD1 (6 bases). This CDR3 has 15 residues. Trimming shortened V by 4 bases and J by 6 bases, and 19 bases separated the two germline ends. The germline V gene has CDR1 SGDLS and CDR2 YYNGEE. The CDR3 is CASSPALGGAPEAFF. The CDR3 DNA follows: TGTGCCAGCAGCCCTGCGCTGGGGGGGGCCCCTGAAGCTTTCTTT.

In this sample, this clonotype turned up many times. For the CDR3, the DNA is TGCAGTGCTCAACGGGACTACCCGTATACGCAGTATTTT. Translated: CSAQRDYPYTQYF. This chain uses TRBV20-1 with TRBJ2-3, with TRBD2 matching over 7 bases. Losses at the gene ends were 5 bases for V and 7 bases for J; bases not matched to a gene: 9. The CDR3 totals 13 residues. The V gene's germline CDR1 is DFQATT and CDR2 SNEGSKA (reference sequence).

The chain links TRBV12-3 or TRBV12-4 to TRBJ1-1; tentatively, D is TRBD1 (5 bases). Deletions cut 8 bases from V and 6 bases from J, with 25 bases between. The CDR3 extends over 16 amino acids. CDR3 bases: TGTGCCAGCGGTCCCCAGGGATTCGCCCCCCAACCTGAAGCTTTCTTT. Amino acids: CASGPQGFAPQPEAFF.

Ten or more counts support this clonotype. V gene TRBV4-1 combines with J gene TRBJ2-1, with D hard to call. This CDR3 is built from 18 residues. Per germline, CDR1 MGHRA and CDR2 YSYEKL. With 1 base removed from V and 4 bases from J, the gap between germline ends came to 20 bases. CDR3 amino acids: CASSQGVQSGSIYNEQFF. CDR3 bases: TGCGCCAGCAGCCAAGGGGTTCAGTCCGGATCGATTTACAATGAGCAGTTCTTC.

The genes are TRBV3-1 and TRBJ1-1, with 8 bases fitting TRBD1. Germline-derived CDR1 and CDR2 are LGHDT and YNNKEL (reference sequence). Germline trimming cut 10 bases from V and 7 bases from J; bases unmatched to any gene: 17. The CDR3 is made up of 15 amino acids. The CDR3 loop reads CATSQGTGEGFEAFF. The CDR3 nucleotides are TGTGCCACCTCCCAAGGGACAGGAGAAGGGTTTGAAGCTTTCTTT.

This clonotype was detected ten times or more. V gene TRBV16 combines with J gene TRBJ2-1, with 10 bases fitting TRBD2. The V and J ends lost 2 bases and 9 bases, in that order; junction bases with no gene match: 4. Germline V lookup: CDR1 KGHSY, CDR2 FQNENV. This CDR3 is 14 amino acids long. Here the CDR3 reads CASSQLAGVGEQFF. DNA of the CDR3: TGTGCCAGCAGCCAACTAGCGGGGGTTGGTGAGCAGTTCTTC.

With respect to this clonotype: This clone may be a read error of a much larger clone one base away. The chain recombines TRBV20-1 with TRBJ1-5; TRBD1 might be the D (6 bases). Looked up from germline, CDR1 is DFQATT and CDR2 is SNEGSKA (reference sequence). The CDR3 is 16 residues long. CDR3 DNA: TGCTGTGCGCCTATTGGGGGGGCGTTACGGAATCAGCCCCAGCATTTT. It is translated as CCAPIGGALRNQPQHF.

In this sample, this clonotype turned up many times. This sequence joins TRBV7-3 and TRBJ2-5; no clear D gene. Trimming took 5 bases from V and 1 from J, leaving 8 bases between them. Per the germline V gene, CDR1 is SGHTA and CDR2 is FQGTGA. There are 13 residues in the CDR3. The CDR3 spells CASSLGSQETQYF. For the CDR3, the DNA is TGTGCCAGCAGCCTCGGGTCCCAAGAGACCCAGTACTTC.

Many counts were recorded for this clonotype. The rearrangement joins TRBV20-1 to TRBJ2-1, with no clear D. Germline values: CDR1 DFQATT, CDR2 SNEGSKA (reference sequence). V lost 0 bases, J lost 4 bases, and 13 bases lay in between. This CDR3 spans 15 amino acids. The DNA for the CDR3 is TGCAGTGCTAGAGATCCGGATCAGGAGTACAATGAGCAGTTCTTC. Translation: CSARDPDQEYNEQFF.

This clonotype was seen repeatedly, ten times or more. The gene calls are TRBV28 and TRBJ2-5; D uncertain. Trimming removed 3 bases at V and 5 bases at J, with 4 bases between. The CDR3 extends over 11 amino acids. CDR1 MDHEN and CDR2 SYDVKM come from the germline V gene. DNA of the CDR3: TGTGCCAGCAGTTTTACGGAGACCCAGTACTTC. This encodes CASSFTETQYF. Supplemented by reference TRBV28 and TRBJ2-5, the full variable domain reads DVKVTQSSRYLVKRTGEKVFLECVQDMDHENMFWYRQDPGLGLRLIYFSYDVKMKEKGDIPEGYSVSREKKERFSLILESASTNQTSMYLCASSFTETQYFGPGTRLLVL.

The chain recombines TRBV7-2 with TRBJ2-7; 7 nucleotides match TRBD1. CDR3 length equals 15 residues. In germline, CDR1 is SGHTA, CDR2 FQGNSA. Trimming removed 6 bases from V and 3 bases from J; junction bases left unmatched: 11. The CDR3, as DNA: TGTGCCAGCAGTACCCCGGTAGGGGGCGTCTACGAGCAGTACTTC. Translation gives CASSTPVGGVYEQYF.

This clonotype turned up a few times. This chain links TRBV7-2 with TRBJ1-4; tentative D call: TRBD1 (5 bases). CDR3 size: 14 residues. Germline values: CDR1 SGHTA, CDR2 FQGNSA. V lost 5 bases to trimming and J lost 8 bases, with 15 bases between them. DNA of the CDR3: TGTGCCAGCAGCCGGGGGGGGGGTGGCGAAAAACTGTTTTTT. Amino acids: CASSRGGGGEKLFF.

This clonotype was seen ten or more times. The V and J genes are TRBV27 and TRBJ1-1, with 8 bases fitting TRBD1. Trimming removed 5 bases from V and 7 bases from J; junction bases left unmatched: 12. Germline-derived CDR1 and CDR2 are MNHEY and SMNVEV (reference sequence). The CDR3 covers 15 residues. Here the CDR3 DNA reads TGTGCCAGCAGTCGGGGTACCCCGGGACAGGATGAAGCTTTCTTT. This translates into CASSRGTPGQDEAFF.

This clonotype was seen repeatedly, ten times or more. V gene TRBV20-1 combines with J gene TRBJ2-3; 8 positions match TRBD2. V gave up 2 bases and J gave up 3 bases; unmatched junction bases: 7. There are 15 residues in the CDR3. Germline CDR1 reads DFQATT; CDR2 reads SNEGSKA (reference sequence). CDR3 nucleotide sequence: TGCAGTGCTAGAAGCTCTAGCGGGTTTACAGATACGCAGTATTTT. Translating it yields CSARSSSGFTDTQYF.

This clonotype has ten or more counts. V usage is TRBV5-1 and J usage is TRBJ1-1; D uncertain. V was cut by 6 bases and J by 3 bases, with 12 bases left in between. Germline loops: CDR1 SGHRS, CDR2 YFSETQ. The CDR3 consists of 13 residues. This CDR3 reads CASIGLRDTEAFF. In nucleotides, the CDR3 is TGCGCCAGCATCGGCTTGAGGGACACTGAAGCTTTCTTT. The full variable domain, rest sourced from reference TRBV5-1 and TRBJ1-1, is KAGVTQTPRYLIKTRGQQVTLSCSPISGHRSVSWYQQTPGQGLQFLFEYFSETQRNKGNFPGRFSGRQFSNSRSEMNVSTLELGDSALYLCASIGLRDTEAFFGQGTRLTVV.

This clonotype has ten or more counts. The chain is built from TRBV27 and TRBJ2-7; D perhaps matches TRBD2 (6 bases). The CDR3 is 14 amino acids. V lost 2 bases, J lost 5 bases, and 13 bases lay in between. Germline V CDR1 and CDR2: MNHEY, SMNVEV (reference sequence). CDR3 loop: CASSLGDQRDEQYF. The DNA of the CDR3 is TGTGCCAGCAGTTTAGGGGATCAGCGGGACGAGCAGTACTTC.

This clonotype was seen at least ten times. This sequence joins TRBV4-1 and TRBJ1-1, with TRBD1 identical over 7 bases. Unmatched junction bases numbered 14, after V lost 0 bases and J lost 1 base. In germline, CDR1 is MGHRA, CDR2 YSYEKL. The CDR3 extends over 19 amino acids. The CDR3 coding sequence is TGCGCCAGCAGCCAAGATCTAGTACCCCGCAGGGGGACGAACACTGAAGCTTTCTTT. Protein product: CASSQDLVPRRGTNTEAFF.

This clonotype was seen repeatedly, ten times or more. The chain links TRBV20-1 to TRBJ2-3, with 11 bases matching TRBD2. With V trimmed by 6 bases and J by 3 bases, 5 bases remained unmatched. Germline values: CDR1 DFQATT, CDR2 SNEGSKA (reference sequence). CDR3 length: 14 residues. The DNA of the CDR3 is TGCAGTGCCCTGACTAGCGGGGTTACAGATACGCAGTATTTT. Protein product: CSALTSGVTDTQYF.

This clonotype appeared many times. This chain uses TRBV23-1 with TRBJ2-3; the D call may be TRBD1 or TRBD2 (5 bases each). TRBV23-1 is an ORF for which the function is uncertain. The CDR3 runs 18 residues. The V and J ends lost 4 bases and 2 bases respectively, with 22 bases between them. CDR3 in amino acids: CASSRAIFEGLNTDTQYF. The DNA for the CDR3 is TGCGCCAGCAGTCGGGCTATTTTTGAGGGGCTCAACACAGATACGCAGTATTTT.

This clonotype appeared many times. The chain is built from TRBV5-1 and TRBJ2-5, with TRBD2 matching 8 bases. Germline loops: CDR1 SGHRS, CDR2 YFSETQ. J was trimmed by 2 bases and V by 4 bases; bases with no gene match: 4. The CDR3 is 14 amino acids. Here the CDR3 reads CASSLLAEQETQYF. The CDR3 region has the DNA TGCGCCAGCAGCCTACTAGCGGAACAAGAGACCCAGTACTTC.

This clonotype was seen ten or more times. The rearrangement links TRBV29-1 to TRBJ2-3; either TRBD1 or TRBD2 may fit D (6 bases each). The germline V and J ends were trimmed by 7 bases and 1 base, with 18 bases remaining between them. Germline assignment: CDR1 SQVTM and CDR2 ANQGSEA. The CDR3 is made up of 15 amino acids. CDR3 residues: CSAQPPEGGTDTQYF. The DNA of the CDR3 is TGCAGCGCCCAACCCCCGGAGGGGGGCACAGATACGCAGTATTTT.

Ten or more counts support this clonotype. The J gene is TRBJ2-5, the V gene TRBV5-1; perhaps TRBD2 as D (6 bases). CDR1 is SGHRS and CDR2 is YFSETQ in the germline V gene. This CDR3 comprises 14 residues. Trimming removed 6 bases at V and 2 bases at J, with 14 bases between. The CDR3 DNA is TGCGCCAGCAAGACGGAGGGGAGTCAAGAGACCCAGTACTTC. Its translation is CASKTEGSQETQYF.

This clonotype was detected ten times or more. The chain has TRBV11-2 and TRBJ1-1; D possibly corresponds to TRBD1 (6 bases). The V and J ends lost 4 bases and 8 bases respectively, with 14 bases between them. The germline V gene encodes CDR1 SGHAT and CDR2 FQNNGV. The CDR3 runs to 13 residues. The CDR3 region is CASSSYTGTEAFF. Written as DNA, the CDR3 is TGTGCCAGCAGCTCATATACCGGGACAGAAGCTTTCTTT. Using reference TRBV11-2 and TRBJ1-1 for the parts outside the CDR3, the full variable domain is EAGVAQSPRYKIIEKRQSVAFWCNPISGHATLYWYQQILGQGPKLLIQFQNNGVVDDSQLPKDRFSAERLKGVDSTLKIQPAKLEDSAVYLCASSSYTGTEAFFGQGTRLTVV.

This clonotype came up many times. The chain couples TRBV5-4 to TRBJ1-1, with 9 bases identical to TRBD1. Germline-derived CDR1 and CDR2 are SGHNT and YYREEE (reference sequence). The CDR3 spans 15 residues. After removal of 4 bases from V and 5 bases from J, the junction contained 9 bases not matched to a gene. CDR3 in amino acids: CASSGDRGFRTEAFF. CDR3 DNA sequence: TGTGCCAGCAGCGGAGACAGGGGGTTTAGGACTGAAGCTTTCTTT.

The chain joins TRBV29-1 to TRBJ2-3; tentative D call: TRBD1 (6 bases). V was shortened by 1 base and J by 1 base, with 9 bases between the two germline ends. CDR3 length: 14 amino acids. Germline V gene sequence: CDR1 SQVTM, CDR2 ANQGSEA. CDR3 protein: CSVEGDTRTDTQYF. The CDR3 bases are TGCAGCGTTGAAGGGGACACCCGCACAGATACGCAGTATTTT.